The rows below give T cell receptor beta chains drawn from one sample of a study of human T cells and chemical hapten exposure. TCRdb independently ran MiXCR on the RACE reads; one entry per CDR3 protein. The sample has roughly 50,000 distinct CDR3 sequences, approximately 9.9% seen once. The sample consisted of whole blood, taken in connection with sensitization to the hapten diphenylcyclopropenone (DPC). These receptors were collected from a woman aged 40-49 years with alopecia areata. Some clones in this sample may be carry-over from other donors' samples. The conserved cysteine and the conserved F or W are not part of the CDR3 here. D genes are given only for firm matches. Where a row states a size, it is once, few, many or the class of an expanded clone; other rows omit it.

>-|TRBV6-4|many
ASSDSTVDEQF
>-|TRBV13|few
ASSTPGILGYT
>-|TRBV20-1|many
SARRNSASDTEAF
>-|TRBV12-3/TRBV12-4|-
ASSLNGDNEQF
>TRBD1|TRBV19|many
AAGQGSTYEQY
>-|TRBV2|-
ASSPDWEPYEQY
>TRBD1|TRBV5-1|many
ASRDYDRGRDTEAF
>-|TRBV9|many
ASSPRAGRSTDTQY
>-|TRBV7-3|few
ASSLTRDQPQH
>-|TRBV4-1|-
ASSQDGTTYEQY
>-|TRBV12-3/TRBV12-4|few
ASSLIRTGSRGSTIY
>TRBD2|TRBV28|-
ASSPKGLAGAYEQY
>-|TRBV6-1|-
ASRTDGLHTGELF
>-|TRBV7-9|-
ASSLAAGANVLT
>-|TRBV10-3|many
ASQGSSIQY
>-|TRBV20-1|-
SASSRPTDTQY
>-|TRBV2|-
ASSEDNNTQY
>-|TRBV7-9|-
ASSLTEKLF
>-|TRBV29-1|many
SVVGGSDEQF
>-|TRBV30|few
AWSTAPNQPQH
>-|TRBV29-1|once
SVEAAPVTEAF
>-|TRBV20-1|many
SAREGNYGYT
>TRBD2|TRBV5-4|few
ASSRGGGGMYEQY
>-|TRBV13|-
ASTERRGATGELF
>-|TRBV5-5|many
ASSVEGPVNQPQH
>-|TRBV6-1|few
ASAGSAKNIQY
>TRBD2|TRBV4-1|few
ASSQAAGGPAEQY
>TRBD1|TRBV5-1|-
ASSSEGQFEAF
>-|TRBV18|many
ASSPTGGVNTEAF